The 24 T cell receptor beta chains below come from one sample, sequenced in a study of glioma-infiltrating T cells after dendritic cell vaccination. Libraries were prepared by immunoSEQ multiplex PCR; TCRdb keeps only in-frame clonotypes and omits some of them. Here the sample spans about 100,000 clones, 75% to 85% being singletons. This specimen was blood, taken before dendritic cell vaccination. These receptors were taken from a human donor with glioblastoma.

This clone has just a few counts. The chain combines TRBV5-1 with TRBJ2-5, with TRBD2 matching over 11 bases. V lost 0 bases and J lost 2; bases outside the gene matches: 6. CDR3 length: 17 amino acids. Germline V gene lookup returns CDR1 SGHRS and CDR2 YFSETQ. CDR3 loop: CASSLGRGLAVQETQYF. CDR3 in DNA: TGCGCCAGCAGCTTGGGTCGGGGACTAGCGGTTCAAGAGACCCAGTACTTC.

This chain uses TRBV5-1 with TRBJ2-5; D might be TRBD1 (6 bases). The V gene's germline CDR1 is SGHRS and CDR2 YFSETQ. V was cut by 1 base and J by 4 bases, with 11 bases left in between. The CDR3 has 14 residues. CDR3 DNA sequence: TGCGCCAGCAGCTTGTCCGGACAGAGAGAGACCCAGTACTTC. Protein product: CASSLSGQRETQYF.

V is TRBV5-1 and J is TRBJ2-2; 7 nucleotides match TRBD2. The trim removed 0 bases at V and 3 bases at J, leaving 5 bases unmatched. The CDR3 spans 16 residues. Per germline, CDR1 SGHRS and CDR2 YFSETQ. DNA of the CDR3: TGCGCCAGCAGCTTGGGCTGGGGGGGACACACCGGGGAGCTGTTTTTT. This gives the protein CASSLGWGGHTGELFF.

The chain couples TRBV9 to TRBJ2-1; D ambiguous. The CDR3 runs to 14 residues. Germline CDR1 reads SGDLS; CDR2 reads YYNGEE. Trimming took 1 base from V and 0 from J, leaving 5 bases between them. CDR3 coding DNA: TGTGCCAGCAGCGTAAAGAGCTCCTACAATGAGCAGTTCTTC. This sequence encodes CASSVKSSYNEQFF.

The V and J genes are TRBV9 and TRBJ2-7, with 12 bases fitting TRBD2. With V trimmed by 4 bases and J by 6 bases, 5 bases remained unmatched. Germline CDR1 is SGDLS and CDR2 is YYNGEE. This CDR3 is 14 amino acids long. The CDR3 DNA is TGTGCCAGCAGCACACTAGCGGGAGGAGGCGAGCAGTACTTC. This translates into CASSTLAGGGEQYF.

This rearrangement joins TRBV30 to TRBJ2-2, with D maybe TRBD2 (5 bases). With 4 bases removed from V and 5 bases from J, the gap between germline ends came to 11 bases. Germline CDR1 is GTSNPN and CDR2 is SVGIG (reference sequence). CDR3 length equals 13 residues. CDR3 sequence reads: CAWKWELTGELFF. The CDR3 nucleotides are TGTGCCTGGAAATGGGAGCTTACCGGGGAGCTGTTTTTT.

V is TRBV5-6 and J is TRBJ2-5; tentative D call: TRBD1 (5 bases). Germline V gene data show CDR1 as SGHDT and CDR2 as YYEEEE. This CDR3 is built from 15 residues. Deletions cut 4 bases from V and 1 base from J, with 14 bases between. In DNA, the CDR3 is TGTGCCAGCAGCCCCGGCAGGGTGACCCAAGAGACCCAGTACTTC. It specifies CASSPGRVTQETQYF.

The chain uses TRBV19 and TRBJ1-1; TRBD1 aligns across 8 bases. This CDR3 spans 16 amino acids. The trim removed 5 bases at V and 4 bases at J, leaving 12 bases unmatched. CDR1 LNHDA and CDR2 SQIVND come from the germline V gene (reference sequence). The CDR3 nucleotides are TGTGCCAGTAGTCATTCCAGGGGGCGGCTCGGCACTGAAGCTTTCTTT. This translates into CASSHSRGRLGTEAFF.

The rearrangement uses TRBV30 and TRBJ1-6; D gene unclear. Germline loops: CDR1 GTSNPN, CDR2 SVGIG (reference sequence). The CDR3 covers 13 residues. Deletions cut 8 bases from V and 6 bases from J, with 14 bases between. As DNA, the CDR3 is TGTGCCGGTCGGGAGACCCCTAATTCACCCCTCCACTTT. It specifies CAGRETPNSPLHF.

CDR3 region: CAWIPPGLTRGETQYF. The CDR3, as DNA: TGTGCCTGGATTCCCCCGGGACTAACTAGAGGAGAGACCCAGTACTTC. The chain has TRBV30 and TRBJ2-5; 7 positions match TRBD2. The germline gives CDR1 GTSNPN, CDR2 SVGIG (reference sequence). This CDR3 is built from 16 residues. V was pared by 4 bases and J by 4 bases, with 15 bases of the junction left unmatched.

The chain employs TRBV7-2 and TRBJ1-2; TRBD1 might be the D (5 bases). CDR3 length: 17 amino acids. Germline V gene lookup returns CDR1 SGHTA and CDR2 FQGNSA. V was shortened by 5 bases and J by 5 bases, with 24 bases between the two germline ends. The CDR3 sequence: CASSPDPGSLFSYGYTF. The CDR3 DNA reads TGTGCCAGCAGCCCCGACCCAGGGTCCCTCTTCAGTTATGGCTACACCTTC.

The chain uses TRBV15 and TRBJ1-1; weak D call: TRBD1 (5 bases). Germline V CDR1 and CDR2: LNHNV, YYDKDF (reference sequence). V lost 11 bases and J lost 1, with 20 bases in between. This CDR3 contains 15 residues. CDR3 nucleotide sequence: TGTGCCGACGAAAGGACAACAACCGCGAACACTGAAGCTTTCTTT. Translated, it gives CADERTTTANTEAFF.

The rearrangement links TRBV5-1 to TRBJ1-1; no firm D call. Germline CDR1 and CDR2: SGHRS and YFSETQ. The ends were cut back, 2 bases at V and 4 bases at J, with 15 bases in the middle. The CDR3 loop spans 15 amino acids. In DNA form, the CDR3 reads TGCGCCAGCAGCTTCACGGGTCCGGGTGGCACTGAAGCTTTCTTT. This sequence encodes CASSFTGPGGTEAFF.

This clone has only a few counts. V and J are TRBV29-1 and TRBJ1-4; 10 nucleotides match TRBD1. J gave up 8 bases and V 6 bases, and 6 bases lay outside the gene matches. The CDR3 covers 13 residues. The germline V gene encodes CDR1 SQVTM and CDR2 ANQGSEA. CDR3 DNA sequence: TGCAGCGTAACCGGGACAGGGGAAGAAAAACTGTTTTTT. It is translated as CSVTGTGEEKLFF.

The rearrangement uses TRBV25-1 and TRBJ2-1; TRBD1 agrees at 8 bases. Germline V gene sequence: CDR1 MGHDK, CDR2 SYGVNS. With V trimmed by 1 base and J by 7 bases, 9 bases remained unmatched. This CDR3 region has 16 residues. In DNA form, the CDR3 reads TGTGCCAGCAGTGAATTGGGCAGGGGGCCGAGGAATGAGCAGTTCTTC. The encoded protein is CASSELGRGPRNEQFF.

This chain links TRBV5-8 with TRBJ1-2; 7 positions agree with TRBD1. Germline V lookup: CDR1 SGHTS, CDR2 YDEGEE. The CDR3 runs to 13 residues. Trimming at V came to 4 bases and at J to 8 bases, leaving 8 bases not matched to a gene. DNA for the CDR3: TGTGCCAGCAGCGTAGACAGGGTGGAAGGCTACACCTTC. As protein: CASSVDRVEGYTF.

The CDR3 sequence: CASSPSGFNQPQHF. As DNA, the CDR3 is TGCGCCAGCAGCCCCTCGGGGTTCAATCAGCCCCAGCATTTT. J is TRBJ1-5 and V is TRBV5-1; D is ambiguous. CDR1 and CDR2 (germline): SGHRS, YFSETQ. Trimming cost V 4 bases and J 3 bases, with 11 bases left between them. The length of the CDR3 is 14 residues.

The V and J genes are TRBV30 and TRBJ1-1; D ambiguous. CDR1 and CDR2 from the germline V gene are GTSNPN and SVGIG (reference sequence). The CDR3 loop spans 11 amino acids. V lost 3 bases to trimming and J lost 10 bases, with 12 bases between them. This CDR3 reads CAWRLVSGAFF. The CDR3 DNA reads TGTGCCTGGAGGTTAGTATCAGGAGCTTTCTTT.

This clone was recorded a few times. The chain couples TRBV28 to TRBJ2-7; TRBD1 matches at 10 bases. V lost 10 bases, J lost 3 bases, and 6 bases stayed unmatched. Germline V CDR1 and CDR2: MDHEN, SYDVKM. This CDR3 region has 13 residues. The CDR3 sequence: CATQGQGHYEQYF. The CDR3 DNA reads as TGTGCCACCCAGGGACAGGGGCACTACGAGCAGTACTTC.

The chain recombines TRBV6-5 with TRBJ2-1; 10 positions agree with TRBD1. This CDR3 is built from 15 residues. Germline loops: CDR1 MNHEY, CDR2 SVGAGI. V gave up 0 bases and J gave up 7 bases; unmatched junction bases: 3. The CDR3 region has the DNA TGTGCCAGCAGTTACTCGACAGGGGGCCGTAATGAGCAGTTCTTC. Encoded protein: CASSYSTGGRNEQFF.

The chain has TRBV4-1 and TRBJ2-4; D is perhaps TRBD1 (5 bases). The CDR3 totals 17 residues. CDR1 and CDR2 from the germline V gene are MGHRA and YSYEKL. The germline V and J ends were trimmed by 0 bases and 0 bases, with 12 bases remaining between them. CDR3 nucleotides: TGCGCCAGCAGCCAAGAACAGGTATCCTTAGCCAAAAACATTCAGTACTTC. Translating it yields CASSQEQVSLAKNIQYF.

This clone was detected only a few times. The CDR3: CASSLATYAGNTIYF. Written as DNA, the CDR3 is TGTGCCAGCAGCCTCGCGACATACGCTGGAAACACCATATATTTT. The chain is built from TRBV7-9 and TRBJ1-3; D ambiguous. Trimming took 5 bases from V and 2 from J, leaving 13 bases between them. CDR1 and CDR2 from the germline V gene are SEHNR and FQNEAQ (reference sequence). CDR3 length equals 15 residues. Together with reference TRBV7-9 and TRBJ1-3, the CDR3 gives the full variable domain: DTGVSQNPRHKITKRGQNVTFRCDPISEHNRLYWYRQTLGQGPEFLTYFQNEAQLEKSRLLSDRFSAERPKGSFSTLEIQRTEQGDSAMYLCASSLATYAGNTIYFGEGSWLTVV.

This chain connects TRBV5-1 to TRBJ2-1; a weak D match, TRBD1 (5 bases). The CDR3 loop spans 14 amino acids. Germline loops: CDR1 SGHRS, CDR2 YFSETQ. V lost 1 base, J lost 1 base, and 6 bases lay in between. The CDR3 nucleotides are TGCGCCAGCAGCTTGCAGGGTTCCTACAATGAGCAGTTCTTC. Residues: CASSLQGSYNEQFF.

CDR3 sequence reads: CASSYSGGSYNEQFF. CDR3 DNA: TGTGCCAGCAGTTACTCGGGGGGGAGCTACAATGAGCAGTTCTTC. V is TRBV6-5 and J is TRBJ2-1; 7 positions agree with TRBD2. This CDR3 is 15 amino acids long. With 0 bases clipped from V and 3 bases from J, the junction kept 2 bases outside the gene matches. Germline V gene data show CDR1 as MNHEY and CDR2 as SVGAGI.